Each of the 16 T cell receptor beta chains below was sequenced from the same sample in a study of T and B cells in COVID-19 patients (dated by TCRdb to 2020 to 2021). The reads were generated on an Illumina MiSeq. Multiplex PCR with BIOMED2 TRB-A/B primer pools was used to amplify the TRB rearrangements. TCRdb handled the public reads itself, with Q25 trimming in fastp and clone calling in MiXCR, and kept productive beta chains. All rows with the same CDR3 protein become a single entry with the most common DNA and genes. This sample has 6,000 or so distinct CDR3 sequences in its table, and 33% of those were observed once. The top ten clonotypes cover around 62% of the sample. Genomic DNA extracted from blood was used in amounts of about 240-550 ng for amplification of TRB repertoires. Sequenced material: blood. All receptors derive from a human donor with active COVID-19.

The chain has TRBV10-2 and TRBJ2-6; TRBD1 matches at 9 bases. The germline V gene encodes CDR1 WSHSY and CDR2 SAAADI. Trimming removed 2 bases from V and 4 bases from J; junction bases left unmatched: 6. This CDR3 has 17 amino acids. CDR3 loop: CASSEGTGSPGANVLTF. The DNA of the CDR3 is TGCGCCAGCAGTGAGGGGACAGGGAGTCCCGGGGCCAACGTCCTGACTTTC.

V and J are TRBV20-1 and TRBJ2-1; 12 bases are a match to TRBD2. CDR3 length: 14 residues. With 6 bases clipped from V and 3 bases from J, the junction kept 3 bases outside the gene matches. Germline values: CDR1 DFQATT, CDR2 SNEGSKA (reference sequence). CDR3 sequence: CSAILAGGYNEQFF. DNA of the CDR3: TGCAGTGCGATACTAGCGGGAGGCTACAATGAGCAGTTCTTC.

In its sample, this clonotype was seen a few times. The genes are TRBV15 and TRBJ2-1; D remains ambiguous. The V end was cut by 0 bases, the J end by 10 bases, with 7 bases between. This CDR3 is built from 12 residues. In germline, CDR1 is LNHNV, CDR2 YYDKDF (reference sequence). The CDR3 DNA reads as TGTGCCACCAGCAGAGATCGCGGAGAGCAGTTCTTC. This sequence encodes CATSRDRGEQFF.

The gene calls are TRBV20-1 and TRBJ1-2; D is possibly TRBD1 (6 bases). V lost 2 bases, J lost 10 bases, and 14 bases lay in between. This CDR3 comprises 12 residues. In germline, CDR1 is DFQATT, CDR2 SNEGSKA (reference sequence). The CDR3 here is CSARPRTVPYTF. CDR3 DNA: TGCAGTGCTAGACCCAGGACAGTCCCCTACACCTTC.

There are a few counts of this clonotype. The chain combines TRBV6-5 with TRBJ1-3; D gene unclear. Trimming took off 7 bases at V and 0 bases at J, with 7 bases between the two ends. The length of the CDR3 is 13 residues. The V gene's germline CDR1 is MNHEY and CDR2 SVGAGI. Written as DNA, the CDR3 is TGTGCCAGCACCGGACCCTCTGGAAACACCATATATTTT. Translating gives CASTGPSGNTIYF.

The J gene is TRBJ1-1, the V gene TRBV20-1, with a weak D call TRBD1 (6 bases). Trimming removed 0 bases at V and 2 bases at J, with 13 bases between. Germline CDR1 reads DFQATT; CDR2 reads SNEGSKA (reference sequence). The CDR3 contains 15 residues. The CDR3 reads CSARDSRQVNTEAFF. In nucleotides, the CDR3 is TGCAGTGCTAGAGATTCCCGACAGGTTAACACTGAAGCTTTCTTT.

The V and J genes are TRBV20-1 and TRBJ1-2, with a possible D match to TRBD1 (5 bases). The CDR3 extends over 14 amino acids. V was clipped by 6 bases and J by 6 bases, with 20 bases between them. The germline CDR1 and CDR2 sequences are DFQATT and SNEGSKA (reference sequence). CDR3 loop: CSAVTEQMRDGYTF. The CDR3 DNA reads TGCAGTGCCGTGACAGAGCAGATGCGCGATGGCTACACCTTC.

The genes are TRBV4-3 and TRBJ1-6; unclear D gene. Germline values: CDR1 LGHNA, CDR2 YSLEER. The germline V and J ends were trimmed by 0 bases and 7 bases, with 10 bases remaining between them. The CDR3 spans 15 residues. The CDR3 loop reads CASSQERVMNSPLHF. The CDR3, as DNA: TGCGCCAGCAGCCAAGAGAGGGTTATGAATTCACCCCTCCACTTT.

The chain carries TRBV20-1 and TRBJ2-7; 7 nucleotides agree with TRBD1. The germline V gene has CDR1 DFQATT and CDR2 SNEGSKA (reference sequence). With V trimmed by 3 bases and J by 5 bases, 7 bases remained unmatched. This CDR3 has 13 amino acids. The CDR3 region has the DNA TGCAGTGCTAGTTCTGACAGGGAAGACGAGCAGTACTTC. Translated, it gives CSASSDREDEQYF.

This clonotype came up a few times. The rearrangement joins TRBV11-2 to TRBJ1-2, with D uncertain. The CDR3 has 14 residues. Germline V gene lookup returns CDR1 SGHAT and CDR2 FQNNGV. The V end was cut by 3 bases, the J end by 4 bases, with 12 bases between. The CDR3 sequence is CASSLDYRTYGYTF. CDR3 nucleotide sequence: TGTGCCAGCAGCTTGGACTACAGAACCTATGGCTACACCTTC.

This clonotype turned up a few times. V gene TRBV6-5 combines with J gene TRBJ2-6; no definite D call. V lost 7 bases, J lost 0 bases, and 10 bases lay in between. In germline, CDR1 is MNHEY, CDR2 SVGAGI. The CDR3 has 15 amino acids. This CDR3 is CASTNVGSGANVLTF. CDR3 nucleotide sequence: TGTGCCAGCACCAACGTAGGCTCTGGGGCCAACGTCCTGACTTTC.

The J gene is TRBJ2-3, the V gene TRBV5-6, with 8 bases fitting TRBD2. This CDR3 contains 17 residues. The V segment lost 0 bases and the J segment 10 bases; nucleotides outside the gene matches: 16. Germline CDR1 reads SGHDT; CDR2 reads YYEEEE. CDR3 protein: CASSLAGAGGRAGSQYF. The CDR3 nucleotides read TGTGCCAGCAGCTTGGCGGGGGCGGGAGGACGGGCAGGTTCGCAGTATTTT.

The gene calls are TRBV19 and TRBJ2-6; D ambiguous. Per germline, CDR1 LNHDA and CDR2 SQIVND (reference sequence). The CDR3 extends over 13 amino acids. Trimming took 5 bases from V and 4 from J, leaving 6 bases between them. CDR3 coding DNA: TGTGCCAGTAGTGCCCCGGGGGCCAACGTCCTGACTTTC. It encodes CASSAPGANVLTF.

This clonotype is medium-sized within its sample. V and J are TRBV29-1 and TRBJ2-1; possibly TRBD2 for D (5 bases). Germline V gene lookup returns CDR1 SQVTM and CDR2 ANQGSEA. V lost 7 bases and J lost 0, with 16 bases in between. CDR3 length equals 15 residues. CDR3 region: CSATDGLHSYNEQFF. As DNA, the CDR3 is TGCAGCGCAACTGATGGACTTCACTCCTACAATGAGCAGTTCTTC.

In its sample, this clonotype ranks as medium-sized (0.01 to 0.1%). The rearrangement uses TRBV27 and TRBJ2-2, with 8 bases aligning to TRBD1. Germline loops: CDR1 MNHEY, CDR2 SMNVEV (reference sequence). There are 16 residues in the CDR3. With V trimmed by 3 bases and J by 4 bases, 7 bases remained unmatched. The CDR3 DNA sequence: TGTGCCAGCAGTTTTACGGCCGGGACAGGCACCGGGGAGCTGTTTTTT. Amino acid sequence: CASSFTAGTGTGELFF.

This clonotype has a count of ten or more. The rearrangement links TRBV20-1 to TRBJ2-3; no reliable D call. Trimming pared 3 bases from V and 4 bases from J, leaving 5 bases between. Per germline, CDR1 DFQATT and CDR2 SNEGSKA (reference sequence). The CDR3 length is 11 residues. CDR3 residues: CSARSADTQYF. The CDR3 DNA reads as TGCAGTGCTAGGTCCGCAGATACGCAGTATTTT.